This entry describes one TCR beta chain. The sample comes from a study of technical replicates of blood from several donors. Data came from immunoSEQ multiplex PCR; TCRdb stores just in-frame clones and leaves some out. The profile shows roughly 62,000 clones, 91% of them singletons. The V and J ends lost 5 bases and 8 bases respectively, with 13 bases between them. Per germline, CDR1 SGHTA and CDR2 FQGNSA. The CDR3 has 13 amino acids. The sample consisted of PBMCs. The sequence derives from a human donor in good health. Some clones in this sample may be carry-over from other donors' samples. The chain combines TRBV7-2 with TRBJ2-1; no reliable D call. The chain's CDR3 is CASSPDRGDEQFF. In nucleotides, the CDR3 is TGTGCCAGCAGCCCCGATCGCGGCGATGAGCAGTTCTTC.